Given below is one T cell receptor (beta chain) in context. The data were obtained in a study of technical replicates of blood from a handful of donors. The V gene lost 2 bases and the J gene lost 0 bases, with 17 bases spanning the gap. Germline V gives CDR1 MNHNS, CDR2 SASEGT. There are 18 residues in the CDR3. Repertoires were generated with immunoSEQ multiplex PCR, while TCRdb's copy carries only in-frame clones and drops some. In the table there are about 71,000 clones, roughly 92% of which are singletons. The source is a human donor in good health. The sequencing sample was made of T cells isolated from PBMCs. The chain recombines TRBV6-1 with TRBJ2-1; TRBD1 might be the D (6 bases). CDR3 DNA: TGTGCCAGCAGTGAAAGTGGTGGACAGTGGATCTCCTACAATGAGCAGTTCTTC. The encoded protein is CASSESGGQWISYNEQFF.